The clone carrying this TCR beta chain was counted once. The data originate from a study of blood T cell repertoires in COVID-19. About the study: The samples span acute and convalescent COVID-19 from the United States, Italy and Spain. The cDNA or gDNA used as material had been derived from T cells, B-cell-depleted T cells, or PBMCs.

Source study methods: How many nucleated cells were present was estimated from reference gene primer amplification. The repertoire was sequenced with immunoSEQ multiplex PCR; TCRdb's copy has only in-frame clones and lacks some. That table furnishes V, J and clone size, whereas the DNA furnished D and trimming. The profile shows more than 95,000 clones, 65% to 90% of them singletons. V dropped 5 bases and J dropped 2; count of bases not matched to a gene: 6. This CDR3 has 15 amino acids. Germline V CDR1 and CDR2: SGHDT, YYEEEE. The gene calls are TRBV5-6 and TRBJ2-7; 11 nucleotides agree with TRBD2. The source material was peripheral blood. This receptor was obtained from an elderly man with active or convalescent COVID-19. The CDR3, as DNA: TGTGCCAGCAGTGGACTAGCGGGCGATCCCTACGAGCAGTACTTC. This gives the protein CASSGLAGDPYEQYF.